The 9 T cell receptor beta chains in this list originate from one sample, sequenced in a study of long-term antiretroviral therapy in people with HIV. At the survey level, the v3.0 immunoSEQ assay was run. The assay was immunoSEQ multiplex PCR, and TCRdb's table has in-frame clones only and misses some. The sample consists of about 35,000 clones, around 94% of them appearing once. The input for sequencing was unsorted PBMCs, taken 4.1 years after starting antiretroviral therapy. Every receptor here comes from a woman in her fifties or sixties with HIV.

V usage is TRBV19 and J usage is TRBJ1-1; 8 bases align to TRBD1. V gave up 3 bases and J gave up 5 bases; unmatched junction bases: 11. The germline V gene encodes CDR1 LNHDA and CDR2 SQIVND (reference sequence). There are 16 residues in the CDR3. The CDR3 spells CASSIGSGQAWTEAFF. CDR3 DNA: TGTGCCAGTAGTATCGGTTCGGGACAGGCTTGGACTGAAGCTTTCTTT.

J is TRBJ2-1 and V is TRBV11-3, with a tentative D call TRBD2 (6 bases). Germline CDR1 and CDR2: SGHNT and YENEEA. The CDR3 extends over 14 amino acids. V shed 1 base and J shed 8 bases, with 12 bases lying between them. DNA for the CDR3: TGTGCCAGCAGCTTAGGGGGACGGAGGGATGAGCAGTTCTTC. As protein: CASSLGGRRDEQFF. The full variable domain, its missing parts supplied by reference TRBV11-3 and TRBJ2-1, is EAGVVQSPRYKIIEKKQPVAFWCNPISGHNTLYWYLQNLGQGPELLIRYENEEAVDDSQLPKDRFSAERLKGVDSTLKIQPAELGDSAVYLCASSLGGRRDEQFFGPGTRLTVL.

This chain links TRBV2 with TRBJ1-6; D is ambiguous. The germline CDR1 and CDR2 sequences are SNHLY and FYNNEI. The V and J ends lost 7 bases and 6 bases respectively, with 16 bases between them. The CDR3 has 15 residues. The CDR3 loop is CASKREPFFNSPLHF. CDR3 nucleotides: TGTGCCAGCAAAAGGGAGCCCTTTTTTAATTCACCCCTCCACTTT. Using reference TRBV2 and TRBJ1-6 for the parts outside the CDR3, the full variable domain is EPEVTQTPSHQVTQMGQEVILRCVPISNHLYFYWYRQILGQKVEFLVSFYNNEISEKSEIFDDQFSVERPDGSNFTLKIRSTKLEDSAMYFCASKREPFFNSPLHFGNGTRLTVT.

The chain links TRBV15 to TRBJ2-7; TRBD1 agrees at 8 bases. The CDR3 length is 15 residues. With V trimmed by 0 bases and J by 5 bases, 6 bases remained unmatched. The germline CDR1 and CDR2 sequences are LNHNV and YYDKDF (reference sequence). In DNA form, the CDR3 reads TGTGCCACCAGCAGAGAGGACAGGGCCAAACACGAGCAGTACTTC. Translation: CATSREDRAKHEQYF. Looking up the rest from reference TRBV15 and TRBJ2-7 gives the full variable domain: DAMVIQNPRYQVTQFGKPVTLSCSQTLNHNVMYWYQQKSSQAPKLLFHYYDKDFNNEADTPDNFQSRRPNTSFCFLDIRSPGLGDTAMYLCATSREDRAKHEQYFGPGTRLTVT.

This clone was observed a handful of times. This sample also contains other DNA sequences that code for the same CDR3. The CDR3 loop reads CASNTGTEAFF. CDR3 nucleotides: TGTGCCAGCAATACAGGCACTGAAGCTTTCTTT. The V call is TRBV25-1, the J call TRBJ1-1, with TRBD1 as a possible D gene (5 bases). The CDR3 sequence is 11 residues long. Germline CDR1 MGHDK, CDR2 SYGVNS. Trimming took 7 bases from V and 4 from J, leaving 7 bases between them.

V and J are TRBV6-6 and TRBJ2-7; 8 nucleotides match TRBD2. This CDR3 region has 16 residues. V shed 2 bases and J 5 bases; nucleotides not matched to a gene: 11. Germline V CDR1 and CDR2: MNHNY, SVGAGI (reference sequence). CDR3 sequence (DNA): TGTGCCAGCAGTTACGGACCGGACGGGAGGGGCGACGAGCAGTACTTC. It is translated as CASSYGPDGRGDEQYF.

This chain connects TRBV5-1 to TRBJ1-2; D is perhaps TRBD1 (5 bases). Trimming cost V 2 bases and J 4 bases, with 15 bases left between them. This CDR3 has 15 residues. The germline gives CDR1 SGHRS, CDR2 YFSETQ. The CDR3, as DNA: TGCGCCAGCAGCTTAGGGGACGCGGCTGGCTATGGCTACACCTTC. Its protein is CASSLGDAAGYGYTF.

This chain uses TRBV19 with TRBJ2-3; D is undetermined. V lost 1 base and J 7 bases, leaving 15 bases between the germline ends. Germline V gene sequence: CDR1 LNHDA, CDR2 SQIVND (reference sequence). The CDR3 is 15 residues long. The CDR3 is CASSIGGFLMNTQYF. The CDR3 nucleotides read TGTGCCAGTAGTATAGGAGGTTTCCTCATGAATACGCAGTATTTT.

The chain carries TRBV4-1 and TRBJ1-1; 8 bases match TRBD1. CDR3 length equals 14 residues. CDR1 and CDR2 (germline): MGHRA, YSYEKL. With V trimmed by 4 bases and J by 4 bases, 5 bases remained unmatched. This CDR3 reads CASSRQGIGTEAFF. In DNA, the CDR3 is TGCGCCAGCAGCCGACAGGGGATCGGCACTGAAGCTTTCTTT.